One T cell receptor (beta chain) is described in this entry. TCRdb's table, derived via immunoSEQ multiplex PCR, lists solely in-frame clones and lacks some. The sample carries roughly 410,000 clones, 70% to 90% recorded once. The data stem from a study of blood T cell repertoires in COVID-19. At the level of the study: COVID-19 samples collected from the United States, Italy and Spain covered acute and convalescent phases.

In Seattle, patients joined the study during active infection and were tracked longitudinally. CDR3 length: 15 amino acids. The germline V and J ends were trimmed by 4 bases and 1 base, with 13 bases remaining between them. Per the germline V gene, CDR1 is MGHRA and CDR2 is YSYEKL. The sample consisted of peripheral blood. The sequence came from a woman aged 60-75 years with COVID-19, enrolled during active disease. The chain couples TRBV4-1 to TRBJ1-1, with D hard to call. This chain's CDR3 is CASSLHPPSNTEAFF. The CDR3 DNA reads TGCGCCAGCAGCCTCCATCCCCCATCGAACACTGAAGCTTTCTTT.